The clone carrying this T cell receptor beta chain appeared many times. Per the germline V gene, CDR1 is MNHEY and CDR2 is SVGEGT. This CDR3 region has 13 residues. The V and J ends lost 2 bases and 6 bases, in that order; junction bases with no gene match: 0. The data belong to a study of Graves' ophthalmopathy and Graves' hyperthyroidism. Amplified TCR beta CDR3 regions were obtained using RNA transcripts as template. HTBI-primed RT-PCR formed the first round, and a multiplex PCR formed the second. MiXCR, applied by TCRdb to the multiplex PCR reads, yields one record per CDR3 protein. This table has approximately 500,000 distinct CDR3 sequences, approximately 15% appearing once. Researchers turned away patients with other autoimmune diseases, uncontrolled infections, pregnancy or lactation.

The V gene is TRBV6-2 or TRBV6-3, the J gene TRBJ2-2; 7 bases map to TRBD2. The sequenced material came from blood. The TCR comes from a woman aged 30 to 39 with Graves' ophthalmopathy. The CDR3 DNA sequence: TGTGCCAGCAGTTACGCGGGGGCCGGGGAGCTGTTTTTT. It specifies CASSYAGAGELFF.